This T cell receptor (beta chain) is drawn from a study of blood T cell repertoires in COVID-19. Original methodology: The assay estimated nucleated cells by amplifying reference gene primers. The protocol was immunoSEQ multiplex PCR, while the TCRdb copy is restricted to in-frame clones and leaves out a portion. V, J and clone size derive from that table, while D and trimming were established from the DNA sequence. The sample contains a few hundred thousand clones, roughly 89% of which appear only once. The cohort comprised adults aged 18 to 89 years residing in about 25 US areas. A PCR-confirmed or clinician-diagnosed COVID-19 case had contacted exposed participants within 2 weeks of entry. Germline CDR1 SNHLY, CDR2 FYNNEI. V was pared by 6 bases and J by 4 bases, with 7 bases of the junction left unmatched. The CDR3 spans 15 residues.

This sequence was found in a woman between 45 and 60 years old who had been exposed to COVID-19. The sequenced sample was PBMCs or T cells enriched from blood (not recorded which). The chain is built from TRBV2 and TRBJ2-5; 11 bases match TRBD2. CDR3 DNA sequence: TGTGCCAGCAGGGCCGGGACTAGCGGACGAGAGACCCAGTACTTC. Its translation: CASRAGTSGRETQYF.